Listed below are T cell receptor beta chains from one sample, sequenced in a study of blood T cell repertoires in COVID-19. Assay used: immunoSEQ multiplex PCR; TCRdb lists only in-frame clones, some missing. The data contain 150,000 or so clones, about 85% of them singletons. Sequencing input: peripheral blood. These receptors were obtained from a man aged 70-80 years who had recovered from COVID-19. The CDR3 runs from the conserved cysteine through the conserved F or W. D genes are given only for firm matches. Clone size is shown for a subset of rows, as once, few, many or a class of expanded clone.

size: NA; D: TRBD1; V: TRBV7-2; length: 15; J: TRBJ2-1; DNA: TGTGCCAGCAGCCAGGACAGGGGAACCTACAATGAGCAGTTCTTC; CDR3: CASSQDRGTYNEQFF
size: NA; D: NA; V: TRBV19; length: 15; J: TRBJ2-7; DNA: TGTGCCAGTAGTACCTCAGCCAAGCGATCCTACGAGCAGTACTTC; CDR3: CASSTSAKRSYEQYF
size: NA; D: NA; V: TRBV6-2/TRBV6-3; length: 14; J: TRBJ2-1; DNA: TGTGCCAGCAGTCGAGGGGGTTCCTACAATGAGCAGTTCTTC; CDR3: CASSRGGSYNEQFF
size: NA; D: NA; V: TRBV6-5; length: 16; J: TRBJ1-6; DNA: TGTGCCAGCAGTTACTCGGGCATCTCCTATAATTCACCCCTCCACTTT; CDR3: CASSYSGISYNSPLHF
size: NA; D: NA; V: TRBV5-1; length: 19; J: TRBJ2-1; DNA: TGCGCCAGCAGCTTGGACCCCTTGGGCAGGGGACGAGCCTACAATGAGCAGTTCTTC; CDR3: CASSLDPLGRGRAYNEQFF
size: NA; D: NA; V: TRBV3-1/TRBV3-2; length: 14; J: TRBJ1-1; DNA: TGTGCCAGCAGCCCATCCTCTCGGGGCACTGAAGCTTTCTTT; CDR3: CASSPSSRGTEAFF
size: once; D: NA; V: TRBV7-2; length: 14; J: TRBJ2-3; DNA: TGTGCCAGCAGCTTGGGGCACTCCACAGATACGCAGTATTTT; CDR3: CASSLGHSTDTQYF
size: NA; D: NA; V: TRBV9; length: 15; J: TRBJ2-7; DNA: TGTGCCAGCAGCCGATCTGGGCAGGGCGTAGACGAGCAGTACTTC; CDR3: CASSRSGQGVDEQYF
size: NA; D: TRBD1; V: TRBV24-1; length: 17; J: TRBJ1-2; DNA: TGTGCCACCAGTGACCACCGGGACAGGGTATGTAACTATGGCTACACCTTC; CDR3: CATSDHRDRVCNYGYTF
size: NA; D: NA; V: TRBV5-8; length: 14; J: TRBJ1-6; DNA: TGTGCCAGCAGCTTGGGGACAGTCAATTCACCCCTCCACTTT; CDR3: CASSLGTVNSPLHF
size: NA; D: TRBD2; V: TRBV7-3; length: 17; J: TRBJ2-7; DNA: TGTGCCAGCAGCTTAGGAGCGGGAGACCACCGGGCTTACGAGCAGTACTTC; CDR3: CASSLGAGDHRAYEQYF
size: once; D: TRBD2; V: TRBV3-1/TRBV3-2; length: 16; J: TRBJ2-1; DNA: TGTGCCAGCAGCCAGGCAGGCGGGGGTAACTACAATGAGCAGTTCTTC; CDR3: CASSQAGGGNYNEQFF
size: once; D: TRBD2; V: TRBV23-1; length: 17; J: TRBJ2-2; DNA: TGCGCCAGCAGTCAGAACCTAGCGGTTGCGAACACCGGGGAGCTGTTTTTT; CDR3: CASSQNLAVANTGELFF
size: NA; D: NA; V: TRBV20-1; length: 11; J: TRBJ2-1; DNA: TGCAGTGCCTCAGGACAAGAGGTACAGTTCTTC; CDR3: CSASGQEVQFF
size: NA; D: NA; V: TRBV6-2/TRBV6-3; length: 14; J: TRBJ2-6; DNA: TGTGCCAGCAGTTCAGGCGCTGGGGCCAACGTCCTGACTTTC; CDR3: CASSSGAGANVLTF
size: NA; D: NA; V: TRBV3-1/TRBV3-2; length: 13; J: TRBJ1-5; DNA: TGTGCCAGCAGCCAGTTATGGAGCCAGCCCCAGCATTTT; CDR3: CASSQLWSQPQHF
size: NA; D: TRBD2; V: TRBV7-9; length: 18; J: TRBJ2-1; DNA: TGTGCCAGCAGCCCGAGCGTTCGGCTAGCGGGGCTGTACAATGAGCAGTTCTTC; CDR3: CASSPSVRLAGLYNEQFF
size: NA; D: NA; V: TRBV3-1/TRBV3-2; length: 14; J: TRBJ1-2; DNA: TGTGCCAGCAGCGCGAATAGACAAGACCTGTGCTACACCTTC; CDR3: CASSANRQDLCYTF
size: few; D: TRBD2; V: TRBV5-1; length: 16; J: TRBJ2-1; DNA: TGCGCCAGCAGCTTGGGGGTGCTAGCGGGAGGTAATGAGCAGTTCTTC; CDR3: CASSLGVLAGGNEQFF
size: NA; D: TRBD1; V: TRBV27; length: 14; J: TRBJ2-1; DNA: TGTGCCAGCACCATTAAGGGGGCCCGCGGTGAGCAGTTCTTC; CDR3: CASTIKGARGEQFF
size: NA; D: TRBD2; V: TRBV7-9; length: 16; J: TRBJ2-1; DNA: TGTGCCAGCAGCCCCGCTAGCGGAAGCTCCTACAATGAGCAGTTCTTC; CDR3: CASSPASGSSYNEQFF
size: NA; D: NA; V: TRBV11-2; length: 17; J: TRBJ1-2; DNA: TGTGCCAGCAGCCCGAGACCGGGAACCCAAGGCCACTATGGCTACACCTTC; CDR3: CASSPRPGTQGHYGYTF
size: NA; D: NA; V: TRBV7-9; length: 14; J: TRBJ1-5; DNA: TGTGCCAGCAGCTTGCGGGGGGTGAATCAGCCCCAGCATTTT; CDR3: CASSLRGVNQPQHF
size: few; D: TRBD2; V: TRBV3-1/TRBV3-2; length: 15; J: TRBJ2-2; DNA: TGTGCCAGCAGCCATTCAGCGGGAGACACCGGGGAGCTGTTTTTT; CDR3: CASSHSAGDTGELFF
size: NA; D: TRBD2; V: TRBV23-1; length: 20; J: TRBJ2-3; DNA: TGCGCCAGCAGCCCTCGAACGGGAGGAAACTTATCTAGACGCACAGATACGCAGTATTTT; CDR3: CASSPRTGGNLSRRTDTQYF
size: NA; D: TRBD2; V: TRBV18; length: 18; J: TRBJ2-7; DNA: TGTGCCAGCTCACCACCGGGAAGCGGGAGATCGAAATCCTACGAGCAGTACTTC; CDR3: CASSPPGSGRSKSYEQYF
size: few; D: NA; V: TRBV6-1; length: 14; J: TRBJ2-7; DNA: TGTGCCAGCAGTGAACTTAGCGGCTCCTACGAGCAGTACTTC; CDR3: CASSELSGSYEQYF
size: NA; D: NA; V: TRBV2; length: 11; J: TRBJ1-6; DNA: TGTGCCAGCAGTAGAGATTCACCCCTCCACTTT; CDR3: CASSRDSPLHF
size: NA; D: NA; V: TRBV6-1; length: 12; J: TRBJ2-7; DNA: TGTGCCAGCAGTTCTACAGGACACGAGCAGTACTTC; CDR3: CASSSTGHEQYF
size: NA; D: TRBD1; V: TRBV5-6; length: 19; J: TRBJ2-7; DNA: TGTGCCAGCAGCTTGGCTGGACAGGGGGCTGGGACTAGGTTCCACGAGCAGTACTTC; CDR3: CASSLAGQGAGTRFHEQYF
size: NA; D: TRBD1; V: TRBV5-5; length: 15; J: TRBJ1-2; DNA: TGTGCCAGCAGCTTGGGCCAGGGGGGCGGCTATGGCTACACCTTC; CDR3: CASSLGQGGGYGYTF
size: NA; D: TRBD1; V: TRBV9; length: 19; J: TRBJ2-2; DNA: TGTGCCAGCAGCGCCCACATCCCAAGGGACAGGGGGGACACCGGGGAGCTGTTTTTT; CDR3: CASSAHIPRDRGDTGELFF
size: few; D: NA; V: TRBV27; length: 14; J: TRBJ2-2; DNA: TGTGCCAGCAGTCCTACAGGGTGGGCCGGGGAGCTGTTTTTT; CDR3: CASSPTGWAGELFF
size: few; D: NA; V: TRBV3-1/TRBV3-2; length: 13; J: TRBJ1-1; DNA: TGTGCCAGCAGCCAAGATCCGTCTAGCAAAGCTTTCTTT; CDR3: CASSQDPSSKAFF
size: NA; D: TRBD1; V: TRBV7-2; length: 14; J: TRBJ1-4; DNA: TGTGCCAGCAGCCTACAGGGGACTAATGAAAAACTGTTTTTT; CDR3: CASSLQGTNEKLFF
size: NA; D: TRBD2; V: TRBV3-1/TRBV3-2; length: 15; J: TRBJ2-2; DNA: TGTGCCAGCAGCCACCGGGGGGGCGGCACCGGGGAGCTGTTTTTT; CDR3: CASSHRGGGTGELFF